The 8 T cell receptor beta chains listed next were all sequenced from one sample in a study of T cells after yellow fever vaccination. TCRdb re-called the 5' RACE reads through MiXCR, storing one row per CDR3 protein. The sample has 300,000 to 350,000 distinct CDR3 sequences; 3.5% to 4.5% are singletons. This specimen consisted of PBMCs, obtained 15 days after the yellow fever booster vaccination. All receptors come from a man aged 18 to 29 who received the YFV17D yellow fever vaccine.

This clonotype has just a few counts. J is TRBJ1-5 and V is TRBV7-2; TRBD1 agrees at 8 bases. Losses at the gene ends were 4 bases for V and 6 bases for J; bases not matched to a gene: 11. Germline CDR1 reads SGHTA; CDR2 reads FQGNSA. The CDR3 totals 16 residues. CDR3 protein: CASSSRAGGYSQPQHF. CDR3 bases: TGTGCCAGCAGCTCTAGGGCAGGGGGCTACAGTCAGCCCCAGCATTTT.

This clonotype was observed many times. V usage is TRBV20-1 and J usage is TRBJ1-5, with TRBD1 matching over 8 bases. CDR1 DFQATT and CDR2 SNEGSKA come from the germline V gene (reference sequence). V shed 6 bases, J shed 1 base, and the junction held 14 bases outside the gene matches. The CDR3 spans 17 residues. The CDR3 here is CSATPGQAYLSNQPQHF. CDR3 coding DNA: TGCAGTGCAACGCCGGGACAGGCCTATCTGAGCAATCAGCCCCAGCATTTT.

This clonotype was observed at least ten times. The V call is TRBV7-6, the J call TRBJ2-5, with 8 positions matching TRBD1. Per germline, CDR1 SGHVS and CDR2 FNYEAQ. The V gene end was trimmed by 1 base and the J gene end by 2 bases; junction bases not matched to a gene: 6. This CDR3 contains 16 residues. The CDR3 protein is CASSLGGTGLQETQYF. In nucleotides, the CDR3 is TGTGCCAGCAGCTTAGGGGGGACAGGCCTACAAGAGACCCAGTACTTC.

This clonotype has only a few counts. The rearrangement links TRBV12-3 or TRBV12-4 to TRBJ1-5, with D possibly being TRBD1 (6 bases). V was shortened by 3 bases and J by 6 bases, with 15 bases between the two germline ends. The CDR3 sequence is 15 residues long. The DNA for the CDR3 is TGTGCCAGCAGTTTTTGGGGGGGCGATTCTCAGCCCCAGCATTTT. It encodes CASSFWGGDSQPQHF.

This chain joins TRBV29-1 and TRBJ2-7; D possibly corresponds to TRBD1 (5 bases). CDR1 and CDR2 from the germline V gene are SQVTM and ANQGSEA. Trimming stripped 0 bases from V and 0 bases from J, with 6 bases between. This CDR3 region has 13 residues. CDR3 amino acids: CSVEEDNSYEQYF. Here the CDR3 DNA reads TGCAGCGTTGAAGAGGACAACTCCTACGAGCAGTACTTC.

This clonotype was counted between two and nine times. The CDR3 DNA reads as TGCGCCAGCAGCTTGGGGGCAGTCACAGATACGCAGTATTTT. Translated: CASSLGAVTDTQYF. The V and J genes are TRBV5-1 and TRBJ2-3; unclear D gene. This CDR3 spans 14 amino acids. Looked up from germline, CDR1 is SGHRS and CDR2 is YFSETQ. With 0 bases removed from V and 2 bases from J, the gap between germline ends came to 7 bases.

The rearrangement joins TRBV30 to TRBJ2-7, with D maybe TRBD1 (6 bases). There are 11 residues in the CDR3. V dropped 0 bases and J dropped 11 bases, with 11 bases sitting between them. Germline V CDR1 and CDR2: GTSNPN, SVGIG (reference sequence). In DNA, the CDR3 is TGTGCCTGGAGTGTTGGGTCAGGGGAGTACTTC. As protein: CAWSVGSGEYF.

J is TRBJ2-1 and V is TRBV19, with 8 bases matching TRBD1. CDR1 is LNHDA and CDR2 is SQIVND in the germline V gene (reference sequence). Trimming removed 3 bases from V and 8 bases from J; junction bases left unmatched: 3. This CDR3 comprises 13 residues. Written as DNA, the CDR3 is TGTGCCAGTAGTATGGCAGGGGGCGATGAGCAGTTCTTC. The encoded protein is CASSMAGGDEQFF.